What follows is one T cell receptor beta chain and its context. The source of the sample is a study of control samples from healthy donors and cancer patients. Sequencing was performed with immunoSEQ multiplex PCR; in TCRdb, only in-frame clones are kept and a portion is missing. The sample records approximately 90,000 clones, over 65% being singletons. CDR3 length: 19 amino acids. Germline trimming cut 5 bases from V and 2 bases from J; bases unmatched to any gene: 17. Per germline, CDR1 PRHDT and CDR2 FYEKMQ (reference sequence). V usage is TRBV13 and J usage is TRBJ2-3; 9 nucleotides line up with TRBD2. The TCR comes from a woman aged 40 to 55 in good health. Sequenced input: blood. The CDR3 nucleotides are TGTGCCAGCAGCCTCACCAAACACCTAGCGGGGAAAAACACAGATACGCAGTATTTT. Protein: CASSLTKHLAGKNTDTQYF.